This entry features one T cell receptor beta chain sequence. As yet, its antigen is unknown. The data were taken from a study of blood T cells in healthy people across ages. Study-wide results and caveats: Naive CD4+ cell counts and diversity both ran higher in long-lived than in aged donors. Using unsorted PBMCs precluded a conclusive naive versus antigen-experienced comparison.

The length of the CDR3 is 16 residues. Trimming left V 4 bases short and J 3 bases short, with 20 bases between. Germline-derived CDR1 and CDR2 are SGHRS and YFSETQ. Then a second PCR, running about 6 to 12 cycles, was carried out with a sample-barcoded 5' primer and a J-beta primer mix. TCRdb re-called the 5' RACE reads with MiXCR, one entry per CDR3 protein. The sample records around 1.5 million distinct CDR3 sequences, about 35% being singletons. The chain carries TRBV5-1 and TRBJ2-7; tentative D call: TRBD1 (5 bases). The TCR was taken from a woman aged 25 to 39 in good health. Material for sequencing was blood. The CDR3 spells CASSPTAGPGSYEQYF. In nucleotides, the CDR3 is TGCGCCAGCAGCCCGACGGCAGGGCCTGGAAGCTACGAGCAGTACTTC.